The present T cell receptor (beta chain) was sequenced within a study of CD8 T cells in ankylosing spondylitis. CDR1 and CDR2 from the germline V gene are SGHRS and YFSETQ. The CDR3 is 15 amino acids. The junction had 9 bases not matched to a gene; V was cut back by 2 bases and J by 9 bases. Scientists made TCR beta libraries using quantitative 5'-RACE with molecular barcodes. TCRdb re-called the 5' RACE reads with MiXCR, one entry per CDR3 protein. The sample consists of approximately 520,000 distinct CDR3 sequences, roughly 5.3% of them appearing once. This clonotype has a count of ten or more. Its antigen is unidentified. Study-wide results and limits: The disease-linked clones had a CD8+ phenotype and low blood frequencies. Seemingly characteristic of ankylosing spondylitis blood was a TCR beta motif consisting of under ten highly homologous variants. According to the report, clones linked to the disease were significantly enriched in matched synovial fluid samples taken from ankylosing spondylitis patients. Certain motif variants had earlier been reported in reactive arthritis synovial fluid and blood.

The J gene is TRBJ2-1, the V gene TRBV5-1, with 9 nucleotides matching TRBD2. The clonotype comes from a male donor with ankylosing spondylitis. The sequenced material came from blood, either unsorted or a sorted T cell fraction (not recorded which). DNA of the CDR3: TGCGCCAGCAGCTTTAGAGTAGCGGGAGTAAGTGAGCAGTTCTTC. This codes for CASSFRVAGVSEQFF.